This TCR beta chain emerged from a study of blood T cell repertoires in COVID-19. About the study: There were acute and convalescent COVID-19 samples, and they came from the United States, Italy and Spain.

The trim removed 5 bases at V and 6 bases at J, leaving 8 bases unmatched. The CDR3 is made up of 15 amino acids. The germline V gene has CDR1 MDHEN and CDR2 SYDVKM. This table comes from immunoSEQ multiplex PCR, and its TCRdb copy is limited to in-frame clones, with some not included. The sample holds over 75,000 clones, more than 90% seen once. This sequence was found in a man aged 60 to 75 with acute or convalescent COVID-19. The gene calls are TRBV28 and TRBJ2-2, with 8 bases fitting TRBD1. The sequencing input was peripheral blood. The CDR3 loop reads CASSQLQGAAGELFF. CDR3 DNA: TGTGCCAGCAGTCAACTCCAGGGGGCGGCCGGGGAGCTGTTTTTT. Full variable domain (outside the CDR3, taken from reference TRBV28 and TRBJ2-2): DVKVTQSSRYLVKRTGEKVFLECVQDMDHENMFWYRQDPGLGLRLIYFSYDVKMKEKGDIPEGYSVSREKKERFSLILESASTNQTSMYLCASSQLQGAAGELFFGEGSRLTVL.